This T cell receptor (beta chain) came from a study of beta chain features in type 1 diabetes (dated by TCRdb to 2017 to 2018). About the investigation overall: Mean age, gender distribution, total cell number and subset yield were not different between patients and healthy donors. Across all samples, about 110 million sorted cells were examined, and cell number per subset correlated strongly with RNA yield. In the study, TCRB repertoires of sorted circulating CD4+ T cell subsets from recently diagnosed type 1 diabetes patients were compared with those of matched healthy donors. Whereas all 30 or so donors provided naive and central memory subsets, regulatory and stem cell-like memory subsets were isolated from just 8 patients and roughly eight healthy donors.

What the research found in general, with its limitations: Sequencing cDNA rather than genomic DNA could over-represent highly expressing activated cells, although activation and CD3 levels did not differ between groups. Type 1 diabetes patients showed a moderate but significant shortening of TCRB CDR3 length in all four CD4+ subsets. HLA sub-analyses involved small numbers of individuals, so any influence of HLA type on TCRB rearrangement remained unresolved. At VDJ recombination sites, type 1 diabetes patients had fewer insertions and more deleted nucleotides, which implies abnormalities in thymic rearrangement. Naive, central memory and regulatory TCRB repertoires appeared to be more alike among patients than among healthy donors. PCR may preferentially amplify shorter templates, but because patient and control samples were amplified and corrected together, any resulting skew would affect both groups equally.

All of the isolated RNA was reverse transcribed with the High Capacity cDNA Reverse Transcription Kit, so expressed TCRB transcripts were sequenced. Deep immunoSEQ sequencing was applied to naive, central memory and regulatory T cell samples, giving an average of about 3.6 million total reads per sample. After sorted cells were lysed in RLT buffer, RNA was extracted with DNase-treated RNeasy Micro or Mini kits, with the choice depending on cell number. To prevent cross-contamination, each cell subset was processed individually, whereas patient and healthy donor samples were processed jointly. The immunoSEQ multiplex PCR was used to amplify TCRB sequences from cDNA, generating 87-bp fragments that spanned the CDR3 region. Amplicons were sequenced on the Illumina HiSeq platform. Processing in the source paper ran as follows. Synthetic template baselines were used to correct PCR bias computationally, reads within Hamming distance 2 were collapsed together, and singletons that could not be merged were discarded. Reads were aligned to IMGT to assign V, D and J genes, CDR3 length, and insertions or deletions at six rearrangement sites. Within each subset, clonotype counts were normalized to sorted cell number, and only after that were true diversity and Gini coefficients computed with the tcR R package. Repertoire sharing was quantified using the overlap coefficient calculated on TCRB nucleotide sequences. As a proxy for the pre-selection repertoire, out-of-frame TCRB sequences from naive cells were analyzed. The table comes from immuneACCESS by way of TCRdb, which keeps in-frame sequences with V and J called. Part of the clones is missing from these tables; in studies checked, under half for an unresolved V gene and the rest for unknown reasons. D and trimming come from the DNA, and the V and J calls and clone size come from that table. The sample records 450,000 to 600,000 clones, roughly 31% of which are singletons. Clones ranked in the top ten supply roughly 0.06% of the sample.

From each donor, a single peripheral blood sample of approximately 110 mL on average was drawn into heparinised tubes. Naive, central memory, regulatory and stem cell-like memory CD4+ T cells were sorted on a BD FACSAria II using a panel including CD45RO, CCR7, CD25, CD127, CD95 and CD27. All sorted populations exceeded 95% purity. PBMCs were isolated immediately by Lymphoprep density gradient centrifugation and stained directly without culture. So that batch effects would be minimized, each experiment stained and sorted samples in pairs, pairing one healthy donor with one patient. Comments on this clone: Which antigen it targets is not known. No qualities accompany the bases; no much larger clone lies one base away.

The receptor was derived from a young man in good health. Sequenced material: naive CD4+ T cells from blood. The meaning of the sample's cell subset or site label: true naive CD4+ T cells.

The DNA reads as follows: TGTGCCAGCAGTTTATCTGTTGTGGCGGGAGTAGGCGATGAGCAGTTCTTC. Its amino acids are CASSLSVVAGVGDEQFF. Recombination linked TRBV27 to TRBJ2-1, with 7 central nucleotides matching TRBD2. Relative to germline, V is missing 0 bases and J is missing 8 bases, with 13 bases of the junction outside any gene match. From cysteine to phenylalanine, the CDR3 is 17 amino acids long. The DNA shown is the 51-base CDR3, in frame from base 1. The germline V gene (reference sequence) yields MNHEY for CDR1 and SMNVEV for CDR2.